This entry lists 8 T cell receptor beta chains sequenced from one sample in a study of blood T cells in healthy people across ages. PCR was performed a second time for about 6 to 12 cycles using a sample-barcoded 5' primer and a J-beta primer mix. TCRdb re-derived calls from the 5' RACE reads in MiXCR, one entry per CDR3 protein. Among 1.2 million to 1.5 million distinct CDR3 sequences listed, approximately 40% were seen once. The specimen sequenced was blood. The receptors were gathered from a woman aged 18 to 35 in good health.

Only a few counts were recorded for this clonotype. V gene TRBV6-1 combines with J gene TRBJ2-1, with 11 bases lining up with TRBD1. The CDR3 totals 17 residues. From germline, CDR1 is MNHNS and CDR2 SASEGT. The V segment lost 4 bases and the J segment 7 bases; nucleotides outside the gene matches: 12. CDR3 sequence reads: CASSAPPGQGVGNEQFF. The CDR3 DNA sequence: TGTGCCAGCAGTGCGCCTCCGGGACAGGGGGTGGGAAATGAGCAGTTCTTC.

The J gene is TRBJ1-2, the V gene TRBV10-3; D might be TRBD1 (5 bases). The CDR3 totals 12 residues. Trimming took 8 bases from V and 4 from J, leaving 11 bases between them. The germline gives CDR1 ENHRY, CDR2 SYGVKD. The CDR3 here is CAIGDGRYGYTF. CDR3 sequence (DNA): TGTGCCATCGGGGACGGACGCTATGGCTACACCTTC.

This clonotype was seen only once. The chain has TRBV6-5 and TRBJ1-1; 11 bases agree with TRBD1. The CDR3 consists of 15 residues. In germline, CDR1 is MNHEY, CDR2 SVGAGI. The junction had 8 bases not matched to a gene; V was cut back by 5 bases and J by 6 bases. The CDR3 here is CASSPGTGGLAEAFF. The CDR3 nucleotides read TGTGCCAGCAGTCCAGGGACAGGGGGACTAGCTGAAGCTTTCTTT.

The chain couples TRBV29-1 to TRBJ2-3; 8 bases are shared with TRBD1. Per germline, CDR1 SQVTM and CDR2 ANQGSEA. Unmatched junction bases numbered 15, after V lost 6 bases and J lost 10 bases. The CDR3 length is 14 residues. The CDR3 nucleotides are TGCAGCGTAACCGGGGACAGGACCTTTGAATCGCAGTATTTT. It specifies CSVTGDRTFESQYF.

The V gene is TRBV19, the J gene TRBJ2-5; 8 nucleotides align to TRBD2. This CDR3 region has 14 residues. Germline CDR1 reads LNHDA; CDR2 reads SQIVND (reference sequence). V lost 7 bases and J lost 4; bases outside the gene matches: 8. The CDR3 DNA reads TGTGCCAGTAAAACCGGGAGGGAGGGAGAGACCCAGTACTTC. The encoded protein is CASKTGREGETQYF.

A remark on this clonotype: A junction end diverges from the germline sequence, so it may reflect a read error. The chain links TRBV7-9 to TRBJ2-6, with D tentatively TRBD1 (5 bases). Germline V gene lookup returns CDR1 SEHNR and CDR2 FQNEAQ (reference sequence). The CDR3 has 16 residues. The CDR3 reads CASGMWHSSGANVLNF. The CDR3 coding sequence is TGTGCCAGCGGGATGTGGCACTCCTCTGGGGCCAACGTCCTGAATTTC. Combining the CDR3 with reference TRBV7-9 and TRBJ2-6 gives the whole variable domain DTGVSQNPRHKITKRGQNVTFRCDPISEHNRLYWYRQTLGQGPEFLTYFQNEAQLEKSRLLSDRFSAERPKGSFSTLEIQRTEQGDSAMYLCASGMWHSSGANVLNFGAGSRLTVL.

This chain joins TRBV7-2 and TRBJ2-7; D not certain. Trimming left V 4 bases short and J 0 bases short, with 10 bases between. The CDR3 contains 14 residues. Germline values: CDR1 SGHTA, CDR2 FQGNSA. The CDR3 nucleotides read TGTGCCAGCAGCTCTGACTGGAGCTCCTACGAGCAGTACTTC. Translation gives CASSSDWSSYEQYF.

The chain carries TRBV27 and TRBJ1-1; possibly TRBD1 for D (5 bases). The CDR3 is made up of 14 amino acids. Between the trimmed V and J ends, which lost 2 bases and 5 bases, there was a span of 12 bases. CDR1 is MNHEY and CDR2 is SMNVEV in the germline V gene (reference sequence). CDR3 loop: CASSLTQGWTEAFF. The DNA of the CDR3 is TGTGCCAGCAGTTTAACCCAGGGATGGACTGAAGCTTTCTTT.